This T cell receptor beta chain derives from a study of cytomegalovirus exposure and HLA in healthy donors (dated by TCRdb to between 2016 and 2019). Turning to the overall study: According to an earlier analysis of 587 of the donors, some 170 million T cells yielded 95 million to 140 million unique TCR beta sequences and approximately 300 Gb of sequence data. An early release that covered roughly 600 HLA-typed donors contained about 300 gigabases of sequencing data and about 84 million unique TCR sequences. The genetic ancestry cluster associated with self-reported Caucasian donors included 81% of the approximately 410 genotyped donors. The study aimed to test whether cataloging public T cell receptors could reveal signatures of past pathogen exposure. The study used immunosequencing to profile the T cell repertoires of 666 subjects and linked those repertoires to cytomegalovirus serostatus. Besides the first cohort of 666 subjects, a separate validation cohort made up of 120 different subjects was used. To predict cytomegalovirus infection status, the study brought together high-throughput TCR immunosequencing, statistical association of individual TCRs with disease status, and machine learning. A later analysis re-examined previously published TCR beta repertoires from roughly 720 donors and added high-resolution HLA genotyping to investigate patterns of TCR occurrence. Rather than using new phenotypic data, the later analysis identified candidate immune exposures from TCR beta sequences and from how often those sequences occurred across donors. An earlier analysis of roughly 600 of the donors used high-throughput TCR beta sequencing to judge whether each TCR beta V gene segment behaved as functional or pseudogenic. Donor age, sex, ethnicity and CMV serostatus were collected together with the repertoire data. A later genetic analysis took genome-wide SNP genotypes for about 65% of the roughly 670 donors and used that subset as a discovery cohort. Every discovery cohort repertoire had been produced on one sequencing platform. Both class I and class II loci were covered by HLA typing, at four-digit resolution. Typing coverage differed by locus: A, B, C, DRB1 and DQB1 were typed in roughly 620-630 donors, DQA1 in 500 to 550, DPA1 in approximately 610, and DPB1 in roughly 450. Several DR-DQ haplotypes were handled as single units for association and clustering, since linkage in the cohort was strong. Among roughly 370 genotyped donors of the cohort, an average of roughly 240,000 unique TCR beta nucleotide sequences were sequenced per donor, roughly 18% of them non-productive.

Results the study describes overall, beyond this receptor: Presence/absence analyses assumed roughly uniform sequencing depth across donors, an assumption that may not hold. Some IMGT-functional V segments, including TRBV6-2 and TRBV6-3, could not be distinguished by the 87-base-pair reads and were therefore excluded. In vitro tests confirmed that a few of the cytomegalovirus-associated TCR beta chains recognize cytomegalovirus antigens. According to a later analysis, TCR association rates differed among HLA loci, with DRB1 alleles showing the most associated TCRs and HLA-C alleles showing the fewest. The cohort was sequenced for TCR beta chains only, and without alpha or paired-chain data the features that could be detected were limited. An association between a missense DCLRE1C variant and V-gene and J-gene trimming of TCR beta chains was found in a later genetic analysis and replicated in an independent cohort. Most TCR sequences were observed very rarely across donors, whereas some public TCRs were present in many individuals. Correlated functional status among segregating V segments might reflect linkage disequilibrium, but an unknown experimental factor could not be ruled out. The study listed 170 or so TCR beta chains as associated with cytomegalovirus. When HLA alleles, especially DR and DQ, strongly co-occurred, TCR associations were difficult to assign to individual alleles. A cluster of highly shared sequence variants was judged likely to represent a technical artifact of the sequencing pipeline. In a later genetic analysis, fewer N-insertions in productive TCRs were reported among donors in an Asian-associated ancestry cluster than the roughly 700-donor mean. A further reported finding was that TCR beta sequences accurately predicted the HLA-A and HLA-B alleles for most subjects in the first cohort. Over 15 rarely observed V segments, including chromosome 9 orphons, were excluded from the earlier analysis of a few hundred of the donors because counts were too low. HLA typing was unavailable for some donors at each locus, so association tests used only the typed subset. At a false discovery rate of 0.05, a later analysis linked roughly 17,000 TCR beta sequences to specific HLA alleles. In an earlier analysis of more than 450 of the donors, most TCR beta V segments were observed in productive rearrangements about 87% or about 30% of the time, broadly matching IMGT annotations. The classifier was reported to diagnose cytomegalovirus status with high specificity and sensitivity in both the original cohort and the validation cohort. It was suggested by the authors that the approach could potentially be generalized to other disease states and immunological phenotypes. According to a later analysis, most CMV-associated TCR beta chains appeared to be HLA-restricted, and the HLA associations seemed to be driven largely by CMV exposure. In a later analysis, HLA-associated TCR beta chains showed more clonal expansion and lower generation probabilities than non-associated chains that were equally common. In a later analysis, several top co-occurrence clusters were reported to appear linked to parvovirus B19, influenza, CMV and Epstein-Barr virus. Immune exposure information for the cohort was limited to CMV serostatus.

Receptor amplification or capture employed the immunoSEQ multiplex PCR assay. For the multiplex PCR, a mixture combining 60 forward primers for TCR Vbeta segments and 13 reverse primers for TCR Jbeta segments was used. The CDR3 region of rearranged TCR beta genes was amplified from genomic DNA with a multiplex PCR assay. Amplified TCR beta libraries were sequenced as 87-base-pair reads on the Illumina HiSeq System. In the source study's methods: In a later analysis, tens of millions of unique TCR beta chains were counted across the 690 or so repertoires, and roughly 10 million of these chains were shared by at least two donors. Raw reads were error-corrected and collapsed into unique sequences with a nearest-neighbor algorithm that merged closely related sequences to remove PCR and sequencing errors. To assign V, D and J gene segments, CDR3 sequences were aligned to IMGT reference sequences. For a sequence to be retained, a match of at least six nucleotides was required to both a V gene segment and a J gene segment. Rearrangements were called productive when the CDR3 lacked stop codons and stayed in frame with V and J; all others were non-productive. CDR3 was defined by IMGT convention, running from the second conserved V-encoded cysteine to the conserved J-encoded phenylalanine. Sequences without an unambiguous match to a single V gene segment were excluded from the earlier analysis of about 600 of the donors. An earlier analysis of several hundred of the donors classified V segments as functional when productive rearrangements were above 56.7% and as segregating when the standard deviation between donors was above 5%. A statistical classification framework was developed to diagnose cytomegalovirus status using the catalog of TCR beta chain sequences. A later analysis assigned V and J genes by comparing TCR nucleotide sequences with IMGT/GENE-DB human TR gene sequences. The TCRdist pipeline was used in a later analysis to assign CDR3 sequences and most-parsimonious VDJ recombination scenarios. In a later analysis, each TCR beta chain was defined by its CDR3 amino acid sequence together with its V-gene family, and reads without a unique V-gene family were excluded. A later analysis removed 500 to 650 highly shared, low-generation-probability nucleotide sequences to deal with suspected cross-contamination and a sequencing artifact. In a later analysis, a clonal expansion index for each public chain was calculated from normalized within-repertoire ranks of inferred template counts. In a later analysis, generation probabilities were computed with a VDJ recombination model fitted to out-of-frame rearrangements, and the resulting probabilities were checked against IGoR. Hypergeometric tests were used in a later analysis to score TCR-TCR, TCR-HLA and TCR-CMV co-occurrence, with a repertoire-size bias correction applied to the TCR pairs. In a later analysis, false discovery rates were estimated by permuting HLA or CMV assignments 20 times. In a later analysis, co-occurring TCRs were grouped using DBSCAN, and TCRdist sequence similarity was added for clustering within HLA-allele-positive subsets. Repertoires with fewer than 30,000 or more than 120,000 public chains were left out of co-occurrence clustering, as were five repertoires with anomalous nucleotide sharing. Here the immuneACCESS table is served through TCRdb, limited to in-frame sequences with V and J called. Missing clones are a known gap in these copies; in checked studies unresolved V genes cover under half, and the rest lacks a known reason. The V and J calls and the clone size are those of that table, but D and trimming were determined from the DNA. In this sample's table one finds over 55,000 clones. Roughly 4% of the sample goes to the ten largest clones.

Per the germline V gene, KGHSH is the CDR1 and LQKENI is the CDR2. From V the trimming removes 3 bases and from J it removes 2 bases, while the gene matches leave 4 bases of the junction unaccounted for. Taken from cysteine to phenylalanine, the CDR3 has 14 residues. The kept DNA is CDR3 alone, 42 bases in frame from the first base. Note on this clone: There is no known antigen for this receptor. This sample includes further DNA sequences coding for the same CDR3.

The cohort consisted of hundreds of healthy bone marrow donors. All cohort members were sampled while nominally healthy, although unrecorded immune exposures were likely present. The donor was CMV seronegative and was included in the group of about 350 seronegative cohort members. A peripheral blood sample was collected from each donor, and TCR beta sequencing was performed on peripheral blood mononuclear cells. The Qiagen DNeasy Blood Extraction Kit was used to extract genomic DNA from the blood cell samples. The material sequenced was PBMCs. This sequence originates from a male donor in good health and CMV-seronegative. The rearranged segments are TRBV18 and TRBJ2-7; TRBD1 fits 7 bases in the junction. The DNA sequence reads TGTGCCAGCTCACCTTGGGACAGCGCCTACGAGCAGTACTTC. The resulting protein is CASSPWDSAYEQYF.